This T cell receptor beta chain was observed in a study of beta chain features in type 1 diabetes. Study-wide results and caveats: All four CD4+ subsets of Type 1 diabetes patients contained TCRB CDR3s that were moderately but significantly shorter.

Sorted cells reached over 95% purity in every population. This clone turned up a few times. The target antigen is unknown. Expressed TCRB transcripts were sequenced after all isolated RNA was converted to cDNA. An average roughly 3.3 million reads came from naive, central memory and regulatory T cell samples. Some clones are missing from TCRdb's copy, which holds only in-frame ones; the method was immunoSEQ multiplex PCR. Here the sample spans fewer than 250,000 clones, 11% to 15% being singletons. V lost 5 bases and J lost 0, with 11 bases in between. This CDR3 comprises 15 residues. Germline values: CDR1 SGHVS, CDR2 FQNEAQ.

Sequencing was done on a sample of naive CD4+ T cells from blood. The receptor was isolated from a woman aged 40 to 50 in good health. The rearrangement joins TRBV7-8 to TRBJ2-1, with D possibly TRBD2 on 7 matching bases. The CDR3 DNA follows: TGTGCCAGCAGCCGAGGGGGGGTCTCCTACAATGAGCAGTTCTTC. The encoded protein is CASSRGGVSYNEQFF.